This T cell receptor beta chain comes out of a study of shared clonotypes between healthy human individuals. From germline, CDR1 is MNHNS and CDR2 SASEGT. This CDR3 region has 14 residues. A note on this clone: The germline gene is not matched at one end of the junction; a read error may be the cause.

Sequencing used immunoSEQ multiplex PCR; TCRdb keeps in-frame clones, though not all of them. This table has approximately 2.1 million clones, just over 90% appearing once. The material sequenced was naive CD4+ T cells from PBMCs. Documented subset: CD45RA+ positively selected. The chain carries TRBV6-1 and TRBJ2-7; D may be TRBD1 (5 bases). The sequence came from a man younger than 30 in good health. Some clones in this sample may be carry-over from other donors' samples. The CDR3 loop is CASTQEWVGRFPNF. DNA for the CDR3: TGTGCCAGCACACAGGAGTGGGTTGGCCGGTTTCCAAACTTC.